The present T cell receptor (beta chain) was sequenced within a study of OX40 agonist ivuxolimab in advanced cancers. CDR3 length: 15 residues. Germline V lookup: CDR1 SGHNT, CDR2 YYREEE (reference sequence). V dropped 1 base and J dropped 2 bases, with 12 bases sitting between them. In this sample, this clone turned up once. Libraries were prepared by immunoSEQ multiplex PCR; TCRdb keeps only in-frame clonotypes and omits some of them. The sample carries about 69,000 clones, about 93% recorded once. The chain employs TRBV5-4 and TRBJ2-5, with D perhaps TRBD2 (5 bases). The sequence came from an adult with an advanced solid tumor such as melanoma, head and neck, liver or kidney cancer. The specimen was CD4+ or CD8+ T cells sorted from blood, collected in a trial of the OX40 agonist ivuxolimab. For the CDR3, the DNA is TGTGCCAGCAGCTTGATCGCGTCGGGACAAGAGACCCAGTACTTC. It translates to CASSLIASGQETQYF.